This T cell receptor (beta chain) was obtained from a study of post-analysis software for immune sequencing data (dated by TCRdb to 2014 to 2015). Looking at the study overall: The recorded disease courses included relapsing-remitting, secondary progressive and progressive-relapsing multiple sclerosis, and some patients had no subtype annotation. The patient repertoires were set against ten to eleven previously published healthy control repertoires from donors whose ages ranged from roughly 6 to 25 years. A subset of samples was prepared in parallel using single-end sample barcoding, then pooled and co-amplified after Illumina adapter ligation. Study-wide conclusions, independent of this receptor: Significantly higher frequencies in patients than in controls were found for roughly five TRBV segments, including TRBV5-6, TRBV5-1 and TRBV20-1. Direct clustering with F measure showed strong co-clustering of samples prepared in the same batch, prompting a batch-effect correction. The control group was slightly older than the multiple sclerosis patient group. Significantly lower normalized Chao1 diversity was found in multiple sclerosis patients than in controls, suggesting substantial peripheral T-cell clonal expansion.

The library was made by PCR. The sequencing machine was an Illumina HiSeq 2500. To reduce PCR and sequencing biases, unique molecular identifiers were built into the TCR beta cDNA libraries. Every 1 to 10 million input T cells yielded approximately 500,000 cDNA molecules, meaning each molecule approximated one T cell. Patient libraries were prepared and sequenced with the same protocol used for the earlier healthy control dataset. Samples belonging to the same batch were prepared together, multiplexed and sequenced on a shared HiSeq lane. As for the authors' bioinformatics: Raw barcoded reads were processed with MIGEC, and single-read molecular identifier groups were discarded before consensus assembly and CDR3 extraction. Clonotype tables were post-analysed with VDJtools, normalizing diversity by down-sampling all datasets to the smallest sample size. Repertoire overlap clustering matched CDR3 amino acid but not nucleotide sequences to correct batch-related cross-sample contamination. In TCRdb, the public reads were trimmed at Q25 with fastp and aligned with MiXCR, with productive beta chains retained. Records with the same CDR3 protein are collapsed into one entry carrying the most frequent genes and DNA. None of the V and J calls come from the authors' own analysis; TCRdb made them. For this sample there are approximately 660,000 distinct CDR3 sequences; 55% to 60% appear just once. The top ten clonotypes cover about 10% of the sample.

Turning to this clonotype: Its recognized antigen is unknown. No base qualities exist here, and no much larger clone lies one base off it.

Ends trimmed: V by 5 bases, J by 2 bases; bases unmatched to a gene: 10. CDR1 and CDR2 are drawn from the germline V gene (reference sequence): SGHKS, YYEKEE. The CDR3 runs 16 residues from the cysteine to the phenylalanine. The CDR3 DNA has 48 bases and is translated from base 1. To demonstrate the VDJtools post-analysis software, TCR beta repertoires were profiled from the peripheral blood of about a dozen young patients with multiple sclerosis. The multiple sclerosis patients were children and adolescents between about 6 and 16 years of age. Recombination joined TRBV5-5 with TRBJ2-1; 7 central nucleotides agree with TRBD1. This receptor was taken from a girl aged 2 to 10 with multiple sclerosis. Sequencing was performed on blood. The CDR3 amino acid sequence is: CASRRGPGQPYNEQFF. The nucleotide sequence reads TGTGCCAGCAGAAGGGGTCCGGGACAGCCCTACAATGAGCAGTTCTTC.